This T cell receptor (beta chain) was obtained from a study of blood T cells in healthy people across ages. V was cut by 1 base and J by 14 bases, with 19 bases left in between. Germline-derived CDR1 and CDR2 are GTSNPN and SVGIG (reference sequence). The CDR3 is 13 residues long. Through a sample-barcoded 5' primer and a J-beta primer mix, a second PCR was run for roughly 7 to 11 cycles. TCRdb re-analysed the 5' RACE reads in MiXCR, keeping a single row per CDR3 protein. The sample yields more than 700,000 distinct CDR3 sequences, 50% to 65% seen once. Donors were systemically healthy Caucasian individuals from Russia aged roughly 6 to 100 years.

The sample consisted of blood. The chain joins TRBV30 to TRBJ2-3; perhaps TRBD1 as D (6 bases). This TCR came from a man aged 80 or over in good health. CDR3 sequence reads: CAWSEQGAGYAYF. The CDR3 DNA sequence: TGTGCCTGGAGTGAACAGGGAGCTGGATACGCGTATTTT.